This T cell receptor (beta chain) emerged from a study of blood T cell repertoires in COVID-19. About the research overall: Both acute and convalescent COVID-19 samples were obtained from the United States, Italy and Spain.

Generated by immunoSEQ multiplex PCR, the TCRdb table keeps only in-frame clones and is missing some. The data show 90,000 to 150,000 clones, 75% to 85% seen once. The sequencing sample was made of peripheral blood. This clonotype originated in a woman at least 80 years old with acute or convalescent COVID-19.

In DNA form, the CDR3 reads TGTGCCAGCAGTTCCGGACAGGCCCCAGATACGCAGTATTTT. It is translated as CASSSGQAPDTQYF. The V call is TRBV6-2 or TRBV6-3, the J call TRBJ2-3; TRBD1 aligns across 7 bases. After removal of 4 bases from V and 4 bases from J, the junction contained 5 bases not matched to a gene. The CDR3 has 14 amino acids. Germline CDR1 MNHEY, CDR2 SVGEGT.